These 28 T cell receptor beta chains were sequenced from one sample in a study of cytomegalovirus exposure and HLA in healthy donors. PCR primers comprised 60 Vbeta and 13 Jbeta primers. Generated by immunoSEQ multiplex PCR, the TCRdb table keeps only in-frame clones and is missing some. Reported are 80,000 or so clones; the ten largest clones contain roughly an eighth. The sample comprised PBMCs. The receptors originated from a man aged 45 to 65 in good health and CMV-seropositive.

V and J are TRBV5-6 and TRBJ2-7; 8 nucleotides align to TRBD2. This CDR3 has 15 amino acids. Germline V lookup: CDR1 SGHDT, CDR2 YYEEEE. Trimming took 0 bases from V and 6 from J; bases not matched to a gene: 8. The chain's CDR3 is CASSLDNRGGPEQYV. The CDR3 region has the DNA TGTGCCAGCAGCTTGGATAACCGGGGGGGCCCCGAGCAGTACGTC.

The rearrangement links TRBV15 to TRBJ2-1; TRBD2 is a possible D gene (5 bases). CDR1 is LNHNV and CDR2 is YYDKDF in the germline V gene (reference sequence). The V end lost 1 base, the J end lost 4 bases, and 11 bases lay between the germline ends. The CDR3 consists of 15 residues. The CDR3 here is CATSRGGSWYNEQFF. CDR3 coding DNA: TGTGCCACCAGCAGAGGAGGGAGTTGGTACAATGAGCAGTTCTTC.

This chain connects TRBV6-6 to TRBJ2-2; 9 nucleotides match TRBD1. The CDR3 covers 16 residues. Germline CDR1 and CDR2: MNHNY and SVGAGI (reference sequence). Trimming removed 2 bases from V and 4 bases from J; junction bases left unmatched: 5. Here the CDR3 reads CASSYTGQGITGELFF. In DNA form, the CDR3 reads TGTGCCAGCAGTTACACCGGACAGGGGATCACCGGGGAGCTGTTTTTT.

The CDR3 here is CASSLQRGDTQYF. CDR3 nucleotides: TGTGCCAGCAGCCTTCAACGGGGAGATACGCAGTATTTT. The chain carries TRBV7-2 and TRBJ2-3; weak D call: TRBD2 (5 bases). Trimming removed 5 bases at V and 5 bases at J, with 11 bases between. Germline V gene lookup returns CDR1 SGHTA and CDR2 FQGNSA. This CDR3 has 13 residues.

The gene calls are TRBV25-1 and TRBJ1-1; D perhaps matches TRBD1 (6 bases). The CDR3 is 15 residues long. Germline assignment: CDR1 MGHDK and CDR2 SYGVNS. The germline V and J ends were trimmed by 2 bases and 5 bases, with 15 bases remaining between them. CDR3 loop: CASSEKTGMWTEAFF. CDR3 sequence (DNA): TGTGCCAGCAGTGAAAAAACAGGGATGTGGACTGAAGCTTTCTTT.

The chain couples TRBV4-2 to TRBJ1-2; the D is unclear. V was trimmed by 4 bases and J by 2 bases, leaving 17 bases between them. CDR3 size: 16 residues. Germline-derived CDR1 and CDR2 are LGHNA and YNFKEQ. As DNA, the CDR3 is TGTGCCAGCAGCCCATACGCCAGAGGGAGCAACTATGGCTACACCTTC. This translates into CASSPYARGSNYGYTF.

The chain carries TRBV5-1 and TRBJ2-7, with D perhaps matching TRBD1 (6 bases). There are 15 residues in the CDR3. From germline, CDR1 is SGHRS and CDR2 YFSETQ. V was shortened by 4 bases and J by 7 bases, with 21 bases between the two germline ends. The CDR3 loop is CASSPSDSGNLEQYF. CDR3 nucleotides: TGCGCCAGCAGCCCCTCGGACAGTGGTAATTTAGAGCAGTACTTC.

The gene calls are TRBV7-8 and TRBJ1-2; 8 nucleotides agree with TRBD1. The CDR3 covers 17 residues. Germline assignment: CDR1 SGHVS and CDR2 FQNEAQ. With V trimmed by 2 bases and J by 6 bases, 14 bases remained unmatched. The chain's CDR3 is CASSLRNRGALADGYTF. The DNA for the CDR3 is TGTGCCAGCAGCTTAAGGAACAGGGGGGCCTTGGCCGATGGCTACACCTTC.

CDR3 amino acids: CSVEESLAFSSTDTQYF. CDR3 nucleotide sequence: TGCAGCGTTGAAGAAAGCCTAGCGTTTTCTAGCACAGATACGCAGTATTTT. The chain uses TRBV29-1 and TRBJ2-3; D is possibly TRBD2 (6 bases). Looked up from germline, CDR1 is SQVTM and CDR2 is ANQGSEA. The CDR3 loop spans 17 amino acids. The ends were cut back, 0 bases at V and 0 bases at J, with 16 bases in the middle.

The chain links TRBV18 to TRBJ2-7; 9 bases agree with TRBD1. With V trimmed by 6 bases and J by 6 bases, 9 bases remained unmatched. The CDR3 contains 14 residues. Per germline, CDR1 KGHSH and CDR2 LQKENI. CDR3 coding DNA: TGTGCCAGCTCCAAGGGACAGGGAGGTCGCGAGCAGTACGTC. Translation gives CASSKGQGGREQYV.

The gene calls are TRBV5-1 and TRBJ2-5, with 10 bases fitting TRBD2. The CDR3 consists of 17 residues. V gave up 4 bases and J gave up 1 base; unmatched junction bases: 10. Germline assignment: CDR1 SGHRS and CDR2 YFSETQ. CDR3 bases: TGCGCCAGCAGCCTACTTAGCGGGAGGCCAGGCCAAGAGACCCAGTACTTC. Its translation is CASSLLSGRPGQETQYF.

The CDR3, as DNA: TGTGCCAGCAGCTTCTTGGACAGGGACACCAATCAGCCCCAGCATTTT. Residues: CASSFLDRDTNQPQHF. The chain is built from TRBV7-8 and TRBJ1-5; 8 bases match TRBD1. V lost 3 bases to trimming and J lost 3 bases; unmatched junction nucleotides: 7. The CDR3 has 16 amino acids. CDR1 is SGHVS, CDR2 FQNEAQ, per germline.

V usage is TRBV4-1 and J usage is TRBJ1-1; D possibly corresponds to TRBD1 (5 bases). Trimming shortened V by 2 bases and J by 10 bases, and 17 bases separated the two germline ends. Germline assignment: CDR1 MGHRA and CDR2 YSYEKL. The length of the CDR3 is 14 residues. The CDR3 sequence: CASSQLGEGIGAFF. CDR3 DNA sequence: TGCGCCAGCAGCCAACTTGGGGAGGGGATCGGAGCTTTCTTT.

The chain employs TRBV28 and TRBJ1-5, with a tentative D call TRBD1 (5 bases). The CDR3 extends over 18 amino acids. V was clipped by 4 bases and J by 5 bases, with 24 bases between them. CDR1 and CDR2 from the germline V gene are MDHEN and SYDVKM. Written as DNA, the CDR3 is TGTGCCAGCAGTTCAAGTATCGCACGCGGGGCAAGGGATCAGCCCCAGCATTTT. This codes for CASSSSIARGARDQPQHF.

This rearrangement joins TRBV18 to TRBJ1-4; TRBD1 matches at 7 bases. Germline V lookup: CDR1 KGHSH, CDR2 LQKENI. V was clipped by 8 bases and J by 8 bases; unmatched bases: 14. The CDR3 loop spans 15 amino acids. CDR3 in amino acids: CASTQGKGAWEKLFF. As DNA, the CDR3 is TGTGCCAGCACGCAGGGAAAGGGGGCCTGGGAAAAACTGTTTTTT.

For this clone: Other DNA sequences within the sample encode an identical CDR3. The V call is TRBV19, the J call TRBJ1-1, with TRBD1 matching over 9 bases. With V trimmed by 1 base and J by 5 bases, 2 bases remained unmatched. CDR3 length: 14 amino acids. CDR1 and CDR2 from the germline V gene are LNHDA and SQIVND (reference sequence). As DNA, the CDR3 is TGTGCCAGTAGTATAGGCGGACAGGGGACTGAAGCTTTCTTT. It translates to CASSIGGQGTEAFF.

This sequence joins TRBV9 and TRBJ2-3; a possible D gene is TRBD2 (7 bases). V was shortened by 4 bases and J by 5 bases, with 26 bases between the two germline ends. The CDR3 has 18 residues. Germline CDR1 and CDR2: SGDLS and YYNGEE. The CDR3 is CASSFYWGGGGSGDTQYF. The DNA of the CDR3 is TGTGCCAGCAGCTTCTATTGGGGGGGAGGGGGTTCTGGAGATACGCAGTATTTT.

The chain links TRBV5-1 to TRBJ2-1, with TRBD2 matching 10 bases. Per the germline V gene, CDR1 is SGHRS and CDR2 is YFSETQ. V gave up 4 bases and J gave up 4 bases; unmatched junction bases: 5. This CDR3 comprises 15 residues. DNA of the CDR3: TGCGCCAGCAGCGGACTAGCGGACTCTTACAATGAGCAGTTCTTC. It encodes CASSGLADSYNEQFF.

The CDR3: CASSLKAGGPGEQFF. The CDR3 coding sequence is TGTGCCAGCAGCTTAAAGGCGGGGGGGCCGGGTGAGCAGTTCTTC. The gene calls are TRBV7-3 and TRBJ2-1; 9 positions agree with TRBD2. CDR3 length: 15 amino acids. Germline CDR1 SGHTA, CDR2 FQGTGA. With V trimmed by 1 base and J by 9 bases, 7 bases remained unmatched.

The chain joins TRBV30 to TRBJ1-3; D is possibly TRBD1 (5 bases). Germline values: CDR1 GTSNPN, CDR2 SVGIG (reference sequence). The CDR3 spans 16 residues. V was trimmed by 7 bases and J by 1 base, leaving 20 bases between them. The CDR3 protein is CASSSTGKRSGNTIYF. The DNA of the CDR3 is TGTGCCTCCTCCTCCACAGGAAAGAGATCTGGAAACACCATATATTTT.

The chain uses TRBV2 and TRBJ2-5; unclear D gene. Germline assignment: CDR1 SNHLY and CDR2 FYNNEI. Trimming left V 4 bases short and J 2 bases short, with 11 bases between. The CDR3 is 14 residues long. The CDR3 bases are TGTGCCAGCAGTGTATTGGGCAAGCAAGAGACCCAGTACTTC. Protein: CASSVLGKQETQYF.

The V call is TRBV10-1, the J call TRBJ2-2; 7 bases fit TRBD1. Germline-derived CDR1 and CDR2 are WNHNN and SYGVQD (reference sequence). There are 16 residues in the CDR3. Trimming took 10 bases from V and 7 from J; bases not matched to a gene: 18. DNA for the CDR3: TGCGCCACCTTAACCGGGCTGGGACAGTCATTCGGGGAGCTGTTTTTT. It encodes CATLTGLGQSFGELFF.

The chain is built from TRBV9 and TRBJ2-3; TRBD1 matches 7 bases. The germline CDR1 and CDR2 sequences are SGDLS and YYNGEE. The CDR3 consists of 15 residues. The V segment lost 3 bases and the J segment 5 bases; nucleotides outside the gene matches: 9. CDR3 region: CASSEGAVQGDTQYF. For the CDR3, the DNA is TGTGCCAGCAGCGAGGGGGCCGTTCAGGGAGATACGCAGTATTTT.

This rearrangement joins TRBV7-2 to TRBJ1-5; no reliable D call. Germline V gives CDR1 SGHTA, CDR2 FQGNSA. The CDR3 has 18 amino acids. Trimming took 4 bases from V and 5 from J, leaving 24 bases between them. The CDR3 is CASSSRGEPVVRDQPQHF. CDR3 bases: TGTGCCAGCAGCTCCCGTGGGGAGCCCGTGGTTAGGGATCAGCCCCAGCATTTT.

The genes are TRBV19 and TRBJ1-6; 9 bases are shared with TRBD1. This CDR3 is 16 amino acids long. CDR1 and CDR2 (germline): LNHDA, SQIVND (reference sequence). V gave up 5 bases and J gave up 8 bases; unmatched junction bases: 10. The CDR3 loop reads CASSGGEGTGYSPLHF. As DNA, the CDR3 is TGTGCCAGTAGTGGGGGAGAGGGGACAGGGTATTCACCCCTCCACTTT. The full variable domain, its missing parts supplied by reference TRBV19 and TRBJ1-6, is DGGITQSPKYLFRKEGQNVTLSCEQNLNHDAMYWYRQDPGQGLRLIYYSQIVNDFQKGDIAEGYSVSREKKESFPLTVTSAQKNPTAFYLCASSGGEGTGYSPLHFGNGTRLTVT.

The chain employs TRBV6-5 and TRBJ2-3, with 9 bases matching TRBD1. Per the germline V gene, CDR1 is MNHEY and CDR2 is SVGAGI. The CDR3 is 13 residues long. V gave up 8 bases and J gave up 6 bases; unmatched junction bases: 6. CDR3 in amino acids: CASGNRGRDTQYF. DNA for the CDR3: TGTGCCAGCGGAAACAGGGGGCGGGATACGCAGTATTTT.

The V gene is TRBV4-2, the J gene TRBJ1-1, with unresolved D. The CDR3 is 13 amino acids. Trimming left V 3 bases short and J 2 bases short, with 7 bases between. CDR1 is LGHNA, CDR2 YNFKEQ, per germline. CDR3 sequence (DNA): TGTGCCAGCAGCCAGCAGACTAACACTGAAGCTTTCTTT. Amino acids: CASSQQTNTEAFF.

The V and J genes are TRBV2 and TRBJ2-3; D gene uncertain. V dropped 6 bases and J dropped 6 bases, with 10 bases sitting between them. This CDR3 contains 12 residues. The germline CDR1 and CDR2 sequences are SNHLY and FYNNEI. CDR3 protein: CASRLTEDTQYF. CDR3 nucleotides: TGTGCCAGCAGGTTAACGGAGGATACGCAGTATTTT.